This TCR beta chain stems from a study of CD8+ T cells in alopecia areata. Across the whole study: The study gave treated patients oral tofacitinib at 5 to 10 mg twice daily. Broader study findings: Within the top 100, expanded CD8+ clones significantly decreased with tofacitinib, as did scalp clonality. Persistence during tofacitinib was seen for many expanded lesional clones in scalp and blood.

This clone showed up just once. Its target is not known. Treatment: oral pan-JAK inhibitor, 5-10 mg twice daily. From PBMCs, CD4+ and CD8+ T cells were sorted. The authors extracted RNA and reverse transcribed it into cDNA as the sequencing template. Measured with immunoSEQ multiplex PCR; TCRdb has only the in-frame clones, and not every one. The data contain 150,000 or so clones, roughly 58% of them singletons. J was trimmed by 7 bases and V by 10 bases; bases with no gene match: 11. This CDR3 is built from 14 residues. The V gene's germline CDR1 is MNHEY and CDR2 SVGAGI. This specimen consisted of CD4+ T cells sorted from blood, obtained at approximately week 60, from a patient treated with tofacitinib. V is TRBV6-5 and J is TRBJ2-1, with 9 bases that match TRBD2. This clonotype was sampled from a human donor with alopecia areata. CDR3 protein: CATLGRGGRNEQFF. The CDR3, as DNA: TGTGCCACCCTCGGGCGGGGGGGCCGGAATGAGCAGTTCTTC.